Detailed here is one TCR beta chain. This entry is derived from a study of blood T cell repertoires in COVID-19. On the study more broadly: COVID-19 samples from acute and convalescent phases originated in the United States, Italy and Spain. T cells, B-cell-depleted T cells, or PBMCs supplied cDNA or gDNA.

V gave up 0 bases and J gave up 4 bases, with 10 bases separating them. The CDR3 consists of 14 residues. From germline, CDR1 is SGHRS and CDR2 YFSETQ. In the source study's methods: Counts of nucleated cells, estimated from reference gene primer amplification, were obtained. Sequenced by immunoSEQ multiplex PCR; TCRdb stores in-frame clones only, minus some. That table is the source of V, J and clone size, and D and trimming were worked out from the DNA. The sample has about 100,000 clones; 85% to 95% are singletons. The sample consisted of peripheral blood. The chain is built from TRBV5-1 and TRBJ1-2; possible D gene TRBD1, 5 bases. This sequence was found in a man aged 50 to 59 with active COVID-19. The CDR3 DNA reads TGCGCCAGCAGCTTGGATCGGGGGGGCTATGGCTACACCTTC. Amino acid sequence: CASSLDRGGYGYTF.